One sample yielded the 12 T cell receptor beta chains listed below, sequenced in a study of T cell repertoires in cytomegalovirus infection. TCRdb reanalysed the reads using MiXCR and keeps one entry per CDR3 protein. The table includes around 170,000 distinct CDR3 sequences, approximately 14% detected once. The sequenced sample consisted of PBMCs. The receptor set was obtained from a human donor in good health (CMV status not recorded). Some clones in this sample may be carry-over from other donors' samples.

This clonotype was seen many times. This chain connects TRBV14 to TRBJ2-6; the match to TRBD2 covers 8 bases. Trimming took 0 bases from V and 4 from J; bases not matched to a gene: 5. The germline CDR1 and CDR2 sequences are SGHDN and FVKESK. This CDR3 spans 17 amino acids. CDR3 sequence: CASSQDGGRSGANVLTF. The CDR3 DNA reads as TGTGCCAGCAGCCAAGACGGCGGGAGGAGCGGGGCCAACGTCCTGACTTTC.

The chain employs TRBV12-3 or TRBV12-4 and TRBJ2-7; a possible D gene is TRBD1 (5 bases). The CDR3 contains 11 residues. Between the trimmed V and J ends, which lost 6 bases and 5 bases, there was a span of 8 bases. The CDR3 loop is CASRGANEQYF. The CDR3 DNA reads TGTGCCAGCAGAGGGGCGAACGAGCAGTACTTC.

The chain links TRBV6-1 to TRBJ2-2; D could derive from TRBD1 or TRBD2 (5 bases each). Germline V gene sequence: CDR1 MNHNS, CDR2 SASEGT. This CDR3 comprises 15 residues. V lost 0 bases to trimming and J lost 5 bases, with 10 bases between them. The CDR3 loop reads CASSEARGRTGELFF. The CDR3 nucleotides read TGTGCCAGCAGTGAAGCGAGGGGACGGACCGGGGAGCTGTTTTTT.

A few counts support this clonotype. The J gene is TRBJ2-5, the V gene TRBV7-9, with a weak D call TRBD2 (5 bases). This CDR3 has 15 amino acids. In germline, CDR1 is SEHNR, CDR2 FQNEAQ (reference sequence). Trimming left V 7 bases short and J 1 base short, with 16 bases between. The CDR3 spells CASTTFLSGQETQYF. In DNA form, the CDR3 reads TGTGCCAGCACCACCTTCTTAAGCGGCCAAGAGACCCAGTACTTC.

The sample holds one count of this clonotype. The rearrangement links TRBV12-3 or TRBV12-4 to TRBJ2-7; D might be TRBD2 (5 bases). The CDR3 totals 15 residues. V was trimmed by 5 bases and J by 3 bases, leaving 17 bases between them. As DNA, the CDR3 is TGTGCCAGCAGTGCATCTTCCGGGGTTGGCTACGAGCAGTACTTC. This codes for CASSASSGVGYEQYF.

J is TRBJ2-7 and V is TRBV11-2, with 9 bases that match TRBD2. The CDR3 is 16 residues long. From germline, CDR1 is SGHAT and CDR2 FQNNGV. J was trimmed by 1 base and V by 3 bases; bases with no gene match: 7. Here the CDR3 DNA reads TGTGCCAGCAGCTTTAGGATGCTAGCGGGGTCCTACGAGCAGTACTTC. Protein sequence: CASSFRMLAGSYEQYF.

This rearrangement joins TRBV20-1 to TRBJ2-7; weak D call: TRBD2 (5 bases). This CDR3 is built from 14 residues. V shed 1 base and J shed 6 bases, with 16 bases lying between them. In germline, CDR1 is DFQATT, CDR2 SNEGSKA (reference sequence). Written as DNA, the CDR3 is TGCAGTGCTAGAGCCCGAGGGTACTCGGGCGAGCAGTACTTC. This translates into CSARARGYSGEQYF.

This clonotype was recorded a few times. The chain carries TRBV6-5 and TRBJ1-1, with 7 bases lining up with TRBD1. The CDR3 runs to 15 residues. Per germline, CDR1 MNHEY and CDR2 SVGAGI. Trimming cost V 6 bases and J 4 bases; bases outside gene matches: 11. The CDR3 region has the DNA TGTGCCAGCAGCCGACAGGGTGGGTTAGTCACTGAAGCTTTCTTT. Translating gives CASSRQGGLVTEAFF.

This clonotype has only a few counts. This rearrangement joins TRBV24-1 to TRBJ2-1; TRBD1 matches 7 bases. Per germline, CDR1 KGHDR and CDR2 SFDVKD. V gave up 2 bases and J gave up 15 bases; unmatched junction bases: 6. This CDR3 spans 12 amino acids. In DNA form, the CDR3 reads TGTGCCACCAGTGATTCCGACAGGGCGGCGTTCTTC. It translates to CATSDSDRAAFF.

V and J are TRBV6-8 and TRBJ2-1; no reliable D call. The CDR3 length is 13 residues. Between the trimmed V and J ends, which lost 3 bases and 3 bases, there was a span of 6 bases. Germline-derived CDR1 and CDR2 are MNHGY and SAAAGT. Written as DNA, the CDR3 is TGTGCCAGCAGTTATCTTCGCTACAATGAGCAGTTCTTC. Protein product: CASSYLRYNEQFF.

This clonotype was observed a handful of times. The V gene is TRBV12-3 or TRBV12-4, the J gene TRBJ1-3; the D is unclear. V lost 5 bases and J 0 bases, leaving 8 bases between the germline ends. The CDR3 covers 14 residues. The CDR3 loop reads CASSPRFSGNTIYF. The CDR3 DNA is TGTGCCAGCAGTCCTCGGTTCTCTGGAAACACCATATATTTT.

This clonotype was counted ten times or more. The genes are TRBV7-2 and TRBJ2-5, with D unclear. V lost 0 bases and J 5 bases, leaving 4 bases between the germline ends. CDR3 length equals 12 residues. Germline assignment: CDR1 SGHTA and CDR2 FQGNSA. This chain's CDR3 is CASSLAVETQYF. In nucleotides, the CDR3 is TGTGCCAGCAGCTTAGCGGTGGAGACCCAGTACTTC.